The rows below give T cell receptor beta chains drawn from one sample of a study of T-cell reconstitution after alpha-beta-depleted transplantation in children. From the PCR reads, TCRdb called clonotypes with MiXCR, one entry per CDR3 protein. The data contain approximately 130,000 distinct CDR3 sequences, roughly 9.7% of them seen just once; the ten biggest clones take up approximately 25%. The sequencing here drew on PBMCs, mostly from graft donor cells, taken 180 days after TCRalphabeta/CD19-depleted stem cell transplant. These TCRs come from a girl less than two years old who had a stem cell transplant for combined immunodeficiency, so the T cells may come from the graft donor. Both conserved end residues are part of each CDR3. The order of the fields is CDR3 protein, CDR3 DNA, J gene, D gene, V gene, CDR3 length, clone size. A D gene is named only where the DNA matches it firmly. Not every row has a clone size; where given, it reads once, few, many or a size class.

CDR3: CASSATMGNTGELFF
DNA: TGCGCCAGCAGCGCCACCATGGGTAACACCGGGGAGCTGTTTTTT
J: TRBJ2-2
D: NA
V: TRBV5-1
length: 15
size: NA

CDR3: CATSLAGGSYNEQFF
DNA: TGTGCCACCAGTCTAGCGGGAGGTTCCTACAATGAGCAGTTCTTC
J: TRBJ2-1
D: TRBD2
V: TRBV24-1
length: 15
size: few

CDR3: CAIKSDRDEKETQYF
DNA: TGTGCCATCAAATCGGACAGGGATGAAAAAGAGACCCAGTACTTC
J: TRBJ2-5
D: TRBD1
V: TRBV10-3
length: 15
size: NA

CDR3: CATSRDLGVSYEQYF
DNA: TGTGCCACCAGCAGAGATCTAGGGGTATCCTACGAGCAGTACTTC
J: TRBJ2-7
D: NA
V: TRBV15
length: 15
size: few

CDR3: CASSLLPGELFF
DNA: TGTGCCAGCAGCTTGCTTCCCGGGGAGCTGTTTTTT
J: TRBJ2-2
D: NA
V: TRBV5-6
length: 12
size: NA

CDR3: CSVAGTSGISYNEQFF
DNA: TGCAGCGTAGCCGGGACTAGCGGGATCTCCTACAATGAGCAGTTCTTC
J: TRBJ2-1
D: TRBD2
V: TRBV29-1
length: 16
size: NA

CDR3: CASGSGVSSYEQYF
DNA: TGCGCCAGCGGCAGCGGGGTTTCGTCCTACGAGCAGTACTTC
J: TRBJ2-7
D: TRBD2
V: TRBV5-1
length: 14
size: NA

CDR3: CASSPTRQRNYGYTF
DNA: TGTGCCAGCAGCCCTACCCGACAGAGGAACTATGGCTACACCTTC
J: TRBJ1-2
D: NA
V: TRBV7-8
length: 15
size: NA

CDR3: CSALGSRLAGGYEQYF
DNA: TGCAGTGCTCTCGGCAGTCGACTAGCGGGAGGGTACGAGCAGTACTTC
J: TRBJ2-7
D: TRBD2
V: TRBV20-1
length: 16
size: NA

CDR3: CASSSSLDEQYF
DNA: TGTGCCAGCAGTTCTTCATTAGACGAGCAGTACTTC
J: TRBJ2-7
D: NA
V: TRBV27
length: 12
size: NA

CDR3: CASSPWLGDNVLTF
DNA: TGTGCCAGCAGTCCTTGGCTTGGTGACAACGTCCTGACTTTC
J: TRBJ2-6
D: NA
V: TRBV12-3/TRBV12-4
length: 14
size: NA

CDR3: CASSQAGVNTGELFF
DNA: TGTGCCAGCTCGCAAGCGGGAGTGAACACCGGGGAGCTGTTTTTT
J: TRBJ2-2
D: TRBD2
V: TRBV18
length: 15
size: NA

CDR3: CASSIRTGTGYTGELFF
DNA: TGTGCCAGTAGTATCCGAACCGGGACAGGATACACCGGGGAGCTGTTTTTT
J: TRBJ2-2
D: TRBD1
V: TRBV19
length: 17
size: NA

CDR3: CSSSLDGLHGEAFF
DNA: TGCTCCAGCAGCTTGGATGGGCTGCACGGTGAAGCTTTCTTT
J: TRBJ1-1
D: NA
V: TRBV5-1
length: 14
size: NA

CDR3: CASSLMGGIETQYF
DNA: TGTGCCAGCAGCTTAATGGGAGGTATAGAGACCCAGTACTTC
J: TRBJ2-5
D: NA
V: TRBV7-3
length: 14
size: NA

CDR3: CASSLGTGSSGGDFGELFF
DNA: TGTGCCAGCAGTTTGGGAACAGGCTCTAGCGGGGGGGATTTCGGGGAGCTGTTTTTT
J: TRBJ2-2
D: TRBD2
V: TRBV12-3/TRBV12-4
length: 19
size: NA

CDR3: CASSLGTSGEYNEQFF
DNA: TGTGCCAGCAGCTTAGGGACTAGCGGGGAATACAATGAGCAGTTCTTC
J: TRBJ2-1
D: TRBD2
V: TRBV7-8
length: 16
size: NA

CDR3: CASSELGGRNYGYTF
DNA: TGTGCCAGCAGTGAATTAGGGGGCAGGAACTATGGCTACACCTTC
J: TRBJ1-2
D: TRBD1
V: TRBV25-1
length: 15
size: NA

CDR3: CASRAGAGELFF
DNA: TGTGCCAGCAGGGCGGGGGCCGGGGAGCTGTTTTTT
J: TRBJ2-2
D: TRBD2
V: TRBV28
length: 12
size: few

CDR3: CASRPSRDSSYEQYF
DNA: TGCGCCAGCAGACCATCCCGGGACAGTTCCTACGAGCAGTACTTC
J: TRBJ2-7
D: TRBD1
V: TRBV5-1
length: 15
size: NA

CDR3: CASSHTGGAGELFF
DNA: TGCGCCAGCAGCCATACAGGGGGCGCGGGGGAGCTGTTTTTT
J: TRBJ2-2
D: TRBD1
V: TRBV4-3
length: 14
size: few

CDR3: CSVEGGGVKGAYEQYF
DNA: TGCAGCGTTGAAGGTGGCGGGGTAAAGGGCGCCTACGAGCAGTACTTC
J: TRBJ2-7
D: NA
V: TRBV29-1
length: 16
size: NA

CDR3: CASSLAGLQGETQYF
DNA: TGTGCCAGCAGCTTGGCGGGTTTACAGGGGGAGACCCAGTACTTC
J: TRBJ2-5
D: TRBD1
V: TRBV5-6
length: 15
size: few

CDR3: CASSPEGRPGYTF
DNA: TGTGCCAGCTCACCAGAAGGCAGGCCGGGCTACACCTTC
J: TRBJ1-2
D: NA
V: TRBV18
length: 13
size: NA

CDR3: CASSWTGGDEQYF
DNA: TGCGCCAGCAGCTGGACAGGGGGCGACGAGCAGTACTTC
J: TRBJ2-7
D: TRBD1
V: TRBV5-1
length: 13
size: NA